This T cell receptor (beta chain) was recovered during a study of blood T cells in healthy people across ages. Next came a second PCR, run for roughly 7 to 12 cycles, which used a sample-barcoded 5' primer along with a J-beta primer mix. Via MiXCR, TCRdb re-called the 5' RACE reads, giving one row per CDR3 protein. This table has about 640,000 distinct CDR3 sequences, around three fifths appearing once. The CDR3 totals 13 residues. CDR1 is ENHRY and CDR2 is SYGVKD in the germline V gene. This TCR was recovered from a man aged 60 to 75 in good health. Sequenced input: blood. V is TRBV10-3 and J is TRBJ2-4; maybe TRBD1 (6 bases). The DNA end is more similar to TRBJ2-7, so the J call may be wrong. CDR3 bases: TGTGCCATCAGTGGCCGGGACATGGGCGAGCAGTACTTC. It codes for CAISGRDMGEQYF.